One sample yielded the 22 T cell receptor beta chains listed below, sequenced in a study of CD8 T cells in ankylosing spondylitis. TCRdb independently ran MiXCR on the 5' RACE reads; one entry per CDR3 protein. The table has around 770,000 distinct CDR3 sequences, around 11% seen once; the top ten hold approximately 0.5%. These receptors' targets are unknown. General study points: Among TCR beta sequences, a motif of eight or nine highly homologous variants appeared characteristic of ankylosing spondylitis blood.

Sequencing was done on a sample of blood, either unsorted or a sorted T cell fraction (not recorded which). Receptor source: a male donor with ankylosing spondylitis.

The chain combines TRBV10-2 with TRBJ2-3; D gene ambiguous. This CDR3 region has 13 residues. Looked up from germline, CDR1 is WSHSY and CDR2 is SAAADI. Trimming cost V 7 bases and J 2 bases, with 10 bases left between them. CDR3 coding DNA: TGCGCCAGCAATGTTGTCTCCACAGATACGCAGTATTTT. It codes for CASNVVSTDTQYF.

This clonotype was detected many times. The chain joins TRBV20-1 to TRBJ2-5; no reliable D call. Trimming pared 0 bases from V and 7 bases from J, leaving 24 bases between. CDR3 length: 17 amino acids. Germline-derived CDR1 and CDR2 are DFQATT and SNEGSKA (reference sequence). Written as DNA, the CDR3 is TGCAGTGCTAGAGATGTCGGAATACACCTTCAAGATGGGACCCAGTACTTC. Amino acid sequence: CSARDVGIHLQDGTQYF.

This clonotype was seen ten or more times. CDR3 DNA: TGTGCCAGCAGCCCCCGTCCGGGGAAGTACGAGCAGTACTTC. Translating it yields CASSPRPGKYEQYF. The chain combines TRBV7-2 with TRBJ2-7, with TRBD2 as a possible D gene (5 bases). The length of the CDR3 is 14 residues. From germline, CDR1 is SGHTA and CDR2 FQGNSA. Trimming removed 5 bases at V and 4 bases at J, with 15 bases between.

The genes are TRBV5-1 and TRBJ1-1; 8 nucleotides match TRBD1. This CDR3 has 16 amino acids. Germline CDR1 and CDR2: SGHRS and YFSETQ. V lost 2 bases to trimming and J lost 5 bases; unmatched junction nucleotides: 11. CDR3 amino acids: CASSLRQGAPATEAFF. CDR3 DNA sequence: TGCGCCAGCAGCTTACGGCAGGGGGCCCCTGCGACTGAAGCTTTCTTT.

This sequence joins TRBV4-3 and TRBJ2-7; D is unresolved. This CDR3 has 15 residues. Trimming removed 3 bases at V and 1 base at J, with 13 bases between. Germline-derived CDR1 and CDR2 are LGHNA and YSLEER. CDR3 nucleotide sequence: TGCGCCAGCAGCCAGACCACCTTTTCGTCCTACGAGCAGTACTTC. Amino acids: CASSQTTFSSYEQYF.

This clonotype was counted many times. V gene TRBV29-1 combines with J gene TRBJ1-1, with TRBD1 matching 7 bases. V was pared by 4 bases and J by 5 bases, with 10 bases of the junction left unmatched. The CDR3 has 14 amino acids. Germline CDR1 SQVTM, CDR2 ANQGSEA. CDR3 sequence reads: CSVVTGYRGTEAFF. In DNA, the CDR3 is TGCAGCGTTGTGACAGGGTATAGGGGAACTGAAGCTTTCTTT.

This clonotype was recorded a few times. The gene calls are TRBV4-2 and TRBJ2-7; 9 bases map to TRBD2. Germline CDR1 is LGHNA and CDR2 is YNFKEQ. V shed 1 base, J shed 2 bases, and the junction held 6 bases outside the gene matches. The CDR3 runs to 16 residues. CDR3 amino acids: CASSQGLAGPTYEQYF. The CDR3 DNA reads TGTGCCAGCAGCCAAGGCCTAGCGGGACCTACCTACGAGCAGTACTTC.

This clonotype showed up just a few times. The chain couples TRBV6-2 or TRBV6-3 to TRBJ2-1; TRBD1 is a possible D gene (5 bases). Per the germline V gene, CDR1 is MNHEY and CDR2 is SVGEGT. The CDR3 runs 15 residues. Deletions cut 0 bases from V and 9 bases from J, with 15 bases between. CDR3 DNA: TGTGCCAGCAGTTACTCGAAGGGTGGAAGGGGTGAGCAGTTCTTC. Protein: CASSYSKGGRGEQFF.

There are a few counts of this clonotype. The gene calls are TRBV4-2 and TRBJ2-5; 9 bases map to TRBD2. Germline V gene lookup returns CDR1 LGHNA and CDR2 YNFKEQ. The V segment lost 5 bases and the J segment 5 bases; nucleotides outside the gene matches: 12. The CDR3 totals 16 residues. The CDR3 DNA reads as TGTGCCAGCAGCTCACAACTAGCGGGCGGGCTGGAGACCCAGTACTTC. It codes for CASSSQLAGGLETQYF.

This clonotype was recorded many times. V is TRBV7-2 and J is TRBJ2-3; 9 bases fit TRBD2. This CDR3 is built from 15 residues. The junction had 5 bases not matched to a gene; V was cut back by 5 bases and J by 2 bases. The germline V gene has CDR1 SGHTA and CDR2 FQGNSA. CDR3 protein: CASSPWTSATDTQYF. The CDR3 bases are TGTGCCAGCAGCCCATGGACTAGCGCCACAGATACGCAGTATTTT.

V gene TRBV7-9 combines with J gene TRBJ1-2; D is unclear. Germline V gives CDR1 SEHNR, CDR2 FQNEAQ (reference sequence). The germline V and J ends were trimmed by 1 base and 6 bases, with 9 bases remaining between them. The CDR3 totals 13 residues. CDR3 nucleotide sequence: TGTGCCAGCAGCTTAGGCCGATTAGATGGCTACACCTTC. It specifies CASSLGRLDGYTF.

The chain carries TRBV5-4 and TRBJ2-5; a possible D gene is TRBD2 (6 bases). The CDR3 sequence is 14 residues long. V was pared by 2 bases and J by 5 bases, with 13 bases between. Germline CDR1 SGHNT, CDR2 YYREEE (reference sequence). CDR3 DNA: TGTGCCAGCAGCTTACCTAGCGAGCGGGAGACCCAGTACTTC. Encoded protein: CASSLPSERETQYF.

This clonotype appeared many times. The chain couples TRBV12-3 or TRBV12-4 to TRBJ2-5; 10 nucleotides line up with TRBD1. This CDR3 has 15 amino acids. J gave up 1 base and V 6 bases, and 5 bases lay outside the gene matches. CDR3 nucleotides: TGTGCCAGCAGATCAGACAGGGGGCTCCAAGAGACCCAGTACTTC. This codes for CASRSDRGLQETQYF.

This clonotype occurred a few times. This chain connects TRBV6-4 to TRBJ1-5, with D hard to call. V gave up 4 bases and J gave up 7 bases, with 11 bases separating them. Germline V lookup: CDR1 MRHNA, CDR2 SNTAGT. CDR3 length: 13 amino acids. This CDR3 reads CASSVYGVQPQHF. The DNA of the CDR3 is TGTGCCAGCAGTGTGTACGGGGTCCAGCCCCAGCATTTT.

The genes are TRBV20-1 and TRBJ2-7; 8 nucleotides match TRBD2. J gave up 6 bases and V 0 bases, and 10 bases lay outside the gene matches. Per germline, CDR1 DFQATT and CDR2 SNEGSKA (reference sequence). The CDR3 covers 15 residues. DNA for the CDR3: TGCAGTGCTAGAGATGGCTCGACTAGCGTAGGCGAGCAGTACTTC. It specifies CSARDGSTSVGEQYF.

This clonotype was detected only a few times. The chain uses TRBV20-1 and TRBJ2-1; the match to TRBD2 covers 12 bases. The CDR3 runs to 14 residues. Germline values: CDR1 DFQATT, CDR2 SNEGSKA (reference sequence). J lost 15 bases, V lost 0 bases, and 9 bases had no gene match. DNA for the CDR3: TGCAGTGCTAGAGAACCGGGACTAGCGGGTGAGGGGTTCTTC. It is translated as CSAREPGLAGEGFF.

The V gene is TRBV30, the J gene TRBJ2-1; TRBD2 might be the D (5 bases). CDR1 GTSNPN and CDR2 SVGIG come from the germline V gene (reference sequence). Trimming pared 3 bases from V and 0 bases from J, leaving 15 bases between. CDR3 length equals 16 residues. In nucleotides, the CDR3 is TGTGCCTGGAGACCTACCCGGAGGAGCTCCTACAATGAGCAGTTCTTC. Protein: CAWRPTRRSSYNEQFF. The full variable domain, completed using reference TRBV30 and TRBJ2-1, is SQTIHQWPATLVQPVGSPLSLECTVEGTSNPNLYWYRQAAGRGLQLLFYSVGIGQISSEVPQNLSASRPQDRQFILSSKKLLLSDSGFYLCAWRPTRRSSYNEQFFGPGTRLTVL.

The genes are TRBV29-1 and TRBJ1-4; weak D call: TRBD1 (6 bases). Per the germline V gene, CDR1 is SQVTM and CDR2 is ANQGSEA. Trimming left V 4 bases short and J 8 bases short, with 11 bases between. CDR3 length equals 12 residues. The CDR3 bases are TGCAGCGTTGCCAGGGGTGAAGAAAAACTGTTTTTT. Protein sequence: CSVARGEEKLFF.

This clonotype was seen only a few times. The CDR3 region has the DNA TGTGCCAGCAGCCAAAGGGTGGGACTAGGCGAGCAGTACTTC. As protein: CASSQRVGLGEQYF. The V gene is TRBV7-2, the J gene TRBJ2-7, with 8 bases aligning to TRBD2. The CDR3 spans 14 residues. The V segment lost 5 bases and the J segment 6 bases; nucleotides outside the gene matches: 9. Germline CDR1 reads SGHTA; CDR2 reads FQGNSA.

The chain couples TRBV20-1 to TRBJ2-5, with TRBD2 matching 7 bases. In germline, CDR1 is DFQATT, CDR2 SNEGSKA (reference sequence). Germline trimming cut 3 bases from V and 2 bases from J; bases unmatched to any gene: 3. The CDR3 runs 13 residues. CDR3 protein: CSASGGGQETQYF. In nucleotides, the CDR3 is TGCAGTGCTAGCGGCGGGGGTCAAGAGACCCAGTACTTC.

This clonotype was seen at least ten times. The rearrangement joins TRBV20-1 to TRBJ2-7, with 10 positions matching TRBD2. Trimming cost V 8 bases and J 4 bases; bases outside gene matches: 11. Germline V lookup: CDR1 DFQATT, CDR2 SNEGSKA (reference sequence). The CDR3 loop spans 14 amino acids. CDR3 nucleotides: TGCAGTCCACTAGATCCTAGCGGGAGTTACGAGCAGTACTTC. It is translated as CSPLDPSGSYEQYF.

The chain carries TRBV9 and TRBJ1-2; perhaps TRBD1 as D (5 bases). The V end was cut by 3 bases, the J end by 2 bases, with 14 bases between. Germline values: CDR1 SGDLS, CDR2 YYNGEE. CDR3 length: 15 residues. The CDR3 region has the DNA TGTGCCAGCAGCGCCGGATTAGGGACCAACTATGGCTACACCTTC. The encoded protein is CASSAGLGTNYGYTF.